The TCR beta chain described here comes from a study of cytomegalovirus exposure and HLA in healthy donors. Broader study findings: The listing of fewer than 200 TCR beta chains classed them as cytomegalovirus-associated. The classifier reportedly diagnosed cytomegalovirus status with high sensitivity and specificity. The tendency of first-cohort TCR clusters to co-occur in the 120 or so validation repertoires emerged from a later analysis.

The repertoire was sequenced with immunoSEQ multiplex PCR; TCRdb's copy has only in-frame clones and lacks some. The table records about 150,000 clones, about 82% of them present only once. The donors belonged to the roughly 110-subject validation cohort, separate from the roughly 720-subject first cohort. As to this clone: Its antigen is undetermined.

V dropped 3 bases and J dropped 2 bases, with 11 bases sitting between them. The length of the CDR3 is 15 residues. Per the germline V gene, CDR1 is KGHSH and CDR2 is LQKENI. The sample comprised PBMCs. This sequence originates from a human donor in good health. The V and J genes are TRBV18 and TRBJ1-5; D is unresolved. The CDR3 DNA reads TGTGCCAGCTCACCGAACAGTAATCGCAATCAGCCCCAGCATTTT. Encoded protein: CASSPNSNRNQPQHF.